The source of this TCR beta chain is a study of regulatory T cells in long-lasting Graves disease. Background on the study: The study counted Graves' disease as persistent given over 5 years of antithyroid drugs and positive TSH receptor antibodies.

Time point noted: persistent/refractory GD, antithyroid drugs over 5 years with positive TRAb. The authors made the TCR library using RNA they extracted from PBMCs. iRepertoire HTBI primers and Arm-PCR of CDR3 regions built TCR beta libraries. MiXCR was run by TCRdb on the multiplex PCR reads, yielding one entry per CDR3 protein. Seen here are about 470,000 distinct CDR3 sequences, around 21% observed once, and the top ten hold over 7.5%. J lost 3 bases, V lost 3 bases, and 11 bases had no gene match. CDR1 SGHNT and CDR2 YYREEE come from the germline V gene (reference sequence). The length of the CDR3 is 16 residues.

The clonotype comes from a female donor with Graves disease. This specimen was peripheral blood mononuclear cells (PBMCs), taken when the disease was refractory, from a patient treated with antithyroid drugs. The chain uses TRBV5-4 and TRBJ1-1, with TRBD1 matching over 7 bases. CDR3: CASSSEPDRADTEAFF. CDR3 nucleotides: TGTGCCAGCAGCTCCGAACCAGACAGGGCGGACACTGAAGCTTTCTTT.